This T cell receptor beta chain comes out of a study of beta chain features in type 1 diabetes. Germline CDR1 and CDR2: SGDLS and YYNGEE. This CDR3 comprises 15 residues. Between the trimmed V and J ends, which lost 2 bases and 0 bases, there was a span of 9 bases. Sequenced material consisted of expressed TCRB transcripts (all of the isolated RNA was reverse transcribed). Data came from immunoSEQ multiplex PCR; TCRdb stores just in-frame clones and leaves some out. This table holds some 270,000 clones, roughly 8% found once. This clone was recorded many times. Sample: central memory CD4+ T cells from blood. The receptor was isolated from a woman between 18 and 29 years old in good health. The chain has TRBV9 and TRBJ2-1; D is unclear. The CDR3: CASSVQGSSYNEQFF. CDR3 DNA sequence: TGTGCCAGCAGCGTGCAAGGATCCTCCTACAATGAGCAGTTCTTC.